These 5 T cell receptor beta chains share one sample of origin, sequenced in a study of CD8+ T cells in alopecia areata. Extraction and reverse transcription of RNA yielded cDNA as the sequencing template. Profiled with immunoSEQ multiplex PCR; TCRdb holds only in-frame clones, not every one. The table includes 200,000 or so clones, roughly 57% detected once. The material sequenced was CD4+ T cells sorted from blood, taken at week 0. The receptor set was obtained from a human donor with alopecia areata.

This sequence joins TRBV5-6 and TRBJ2-7, with D perhaps matching TRBD1 or TRBD2 (5 bases each). CDR3 length: 14 amino acids. In germline, CDR1 is SGHDT, CDR2 YYEEEE. Trimming cost V 2 bases and J 2 bases, with 11 bases left between them. The CDR3 spells CASSFRDGTYEQYF. The CDR3 bases are TGTGCCAGCAGCTTCCGGGACGGAACCTACGAGCAGTACTTC.

CDR3 DNA sequence: TGTGCCAGCAACATAGACATAGCCAAAAACATTCAGTACTTC. Protein: CASNIDIAKNIQYF. The rearrangement joins TRBV2 to TRBJ2-4; D not certain. The CDR3 consists of 14 residues. Trimming pared 7 bases from V and 0 bases from J, leaving 10 bases between. Germline V CDR1 and CDR2: SNHLY, FYNNEI. Filled out from reference TRBV2 and TRBJ2-4, the complete variable domain reads EPEVTQTPSHQVTQMGQEVILRCVPISNHLYFYWYRQILGQKVEFLVSFYNNEISEKSEIFDDQFSVERPDGSNFTLKIRSTKLEDSAMYFCASNIDIAKNIQYFGAGTRLSVL.

The J gene is TRBJ1-1, the V gene TRBV29-1, with D perhaps TRBD1 (6 bases). The ends were cut back, 4 bases at V and 1 base at J, with 13 bases in the middle. Germline CDR1 and CDR2: SQVTM and ANQGSEA. The CDR3 sequence is 14 residues long. CDR3 amino acids: CSVATGTANTEAFF. In DNA form, the CDR3 reads TGCAGCGTTGCCACAGGGACCGCGAACACTGAAGCTTTCTTT.

The chain employs TRBV29-1 and TRBJ2-5; D is unresolved. The CDR3 runs 12 residues. Per the germline V gene, CDR1 is SQVTM and CDR2 is ANQGSEA. V lost 7 bases and J lost 3, with 12 bases in between. CDR3 sequence: CSAGGPKETQYF. The CDR3 DNA is TGCAGCGCCGGTGGGCCCAAAGAGACCCAGTACTTC.

J is TRBJ2-3 and V is TRBV6-5; 10 bases are shared with TRBD1. The ends lost 8 bases at V and 5 bases at J; junction bases unmatched: 10. The germline CDR1 and CDR2 sequences are MNHEY and SVGAGI. The CDR3 covers 15 residues. The DNA of the CDR3 is TGTGCCAGCCGCCCGGGACAGGGGTCCGGAGATACGCAGTATTTT. This codes for CASRPGQGSGDTQYF.